This entry concerns a single T cell receptor beta chain. The antigen it binds to is not known. No base qualities exist here, and no much larger clone lies one base off it. The cohort was made up of approximately 700 healthy bone marrow donors. At the time of sampling, all cohort members were nominally healthy, though unrecorded immune exposures were likely present. The donor tested CMV seronegative and was one of the 352 seronegative cohort members. A peripheral blood sample was provided by each donor, and peripheral blood mononuclear cells were used for TCR beta sequencing. The Qiagen DNeasy Blood Extraction Kit was used to extract genomic DNA from the blood cell samples. This sample was taken from a study of cytomegalovirus exposure and HLA in healthy donors (dated by TCRdb to the late 2010s). Background on the whole study: According to an earlier analysis of 550 to 700 of the donors, 150 million to 200 million T cells yielded roughly 110 million unique TCR beta sequences and less than 300 Gb of sequence data. High-throughput TCR immunosequencing, statistical association of individual TCRs with disease status, and machine learning were combined to predict cytomegalovirus infection status. Of the roughly 400 genotyped donors, roughly 85% fell in the genetic ancestry cluster associated with self-reported Caucasian donors. An early release that covered about 600 HLA-typed donors contained 300 to 350 gigabases of sequencing data and 75 million to 100 million unique TCR sequences. Rather than drawing on any new phenotypic data, the later analysis identified candidate immune exposures from TCR beta sequences and the way those sequences occurred across donors. The study was designed to test whether signatures of past pathogen exposure could be identified by cataloging public T cell receptors. The number of donors typed differed by locus, with 629-630 for A, B, C, DRB1 and DQB1, more than 500 for DQA1, over 600 for DPA1, and some 440 for DPB1. An earlier analysis of 587 of the donors used high-throughput TCR beta sequencing to judge whether each TCR beta V gene segment behaved as functional or pseudogenic. Among approximately 370 genotyped donors of the cohort, an average of roughly 230,000 unique TCR beta nucleotide sequences was sequenced per donor, of which 15% to 20% were non-productive. A separate validation cohort of about 110 different subjects was used in addition to the approximately 700-subject first cohort. HLA typing included class I and class II loci at four-digit resolution. Donor age, sex, ethnicity and CMV serostatus were compiled together with the repertoire data. The T cell repertoires of 670 or so subjects were profiled by immunosequencing and related to cytomegalovirus serostatus. In a later analysis, previously published TCR beta repertoires from more than 500 donors were re-analyzed and high-resolution HLA genotyping was added so that TCR occurrence patterns could be studied. All discovery cohort repertoires had been generated on a single sequencing platform. Four or five DR-DQ haplotypes were handled as single units for association and clustering because linkage in the cohort was strong. Genome-wide SNP genotypes for about 60% of the 666 donors were used in a later genetic analysis, which treated that subset as a discovery cohort.

Receptor libraries were prepared by the immunoSEQ multiplex PCR assay. For the multiplex PCR, a mixture combining 60 forward primers for TCR Vbeta segments and 13 reverse primers for TCR Jbeta segments was used. The CDR3 region of rearranged TCR beta genes was amplified from genomic DNA with a multiplex PCR assay. Amplified TCR beta libraries were sequenced as 87-base-pair reads on the Illumina HiSeq System. The authors' analysis ran thus. A later analysis tallied roughly 80 million unique TCR beta chains across the 550 to 850 repertoires, and about 10 million of those chains were shared by two or more donors. Raw reads were error-corrected and collapsed into unique sequences with a nearest-neighbor algorithm that merged closely related sequences to remove PCR and sequencing errors. V, D and J gene segments were assigned by aligning CDR3 sequences to IMGT reference sequences. For a sequence to be retained, a match of at least six nucleotides was required to both a V gene segment and a J gene segment. A rearrangement counted as productive if the CDR3 had no stop codons and remained in frame with V and J, and every other rearrangement counted as non-productive. Following IMGT convention, CDR3 was defined as the stretch from the second conserved V-encoded cysteine to the conserved J-encoded phenylalanine. The earlier analysis of about 640 of the donors excluded any sequence lacking an unambiguous match to a single V gene segment. An earlier analysis of 587 of the donors classified V segments as functional when productive rearrangements were above 56.7% and as segregating when the standard deviation between donors was above 5%. A statistical classification framework was developed to diagnose cytomegalovirus status using the catalog of TCR beta chain sequences. In a later analysis, V and J genes were assigned by comparing TCR nucleotide sequences against IMGT/GENE-DB human TR gene sequences. In a later analysis, CDR3 sequences and most-parsimonious VDJ recombination scenarios were assigned using the TCRdist pipeline. In a later analysis, each TCR beta chain was defined by its CDR3 amino acid sequence together with its V-gene family, and reads lacking a unique V-gene family were excluded. In a later analysis, around 650 highly shared, low-generation-probability nucleotide sequences were removed to address suspected cross-contamination and a sequencing artifact. A later analysis calculated a clonal expansion index for each public chain from normalized within-repertoire ranks of inferred template counts. A later analysis computed generation probabilities with a VDJ recombination model fitted to out-of-frame rearrangements, and checked the results against IGoR. In a later analysis, TCR-TCR, TCR-HLA and TCR-CMV co-occurrence was scored with hypergeometric tests, and a repertoire-size bias correction was applied to TCR pairs. To estimate false discovery rates, a later analysis permuted the HLA or CMV assignments 20 times. A later analysis grouped co-occurring TCRs with DBSCAN, adding TCRdist sequence similarity when clustering within HLA-allele-positive subsets. Co-occurrence clustering excluded repertoires with fewer than 30,000 or more than 120,000 public chains, plus five with anomalous nucleotide sharing. Entries here come from immuneACCESS through TCRdb and include only in-frame sequences with V and J called. Some clones fail to appear in such tables; in the studies checked, an unresolved V gene covers under half of the shortfall, and the cause of the remainder is unknown. V and J calls plus clone size are reproduced from that table; the DNA served to infer D and trimming. A total of about 180,000 clones appear in this sample, over 70% of them only once. The ten largest clonotypes hold approximately 0.55% of the sample.

The full study reports these points: The study gave a list of more than 150 TCR beta chains associated with cytomegalovirus. Roughly uniform sequencing depth across donors was assumed in presence/absence analyses, although this assumption may not hold. The authors suggested that the approach could potentially be generalized to other disease states and immunological phenotypes. Linkage disequilibrium might explain the correlated functional status among segregating V segments, but an unknown experimental factor could not be ruled out. Because counts were too low, about 18 rarely observed V segments, including chromosome 9 orphons, were excluded from the earlier analysis of 587 of the donors. When HLA alleles, especially DR and DQ, strongly co-occurred, attributing TCR associations to individual alleles was difficult. Cytomegalovirus status was reported to be diagnosed by the classifier with high specificity and sensitivity in both the original and validation cohorts. A later analysis found that most CMV-associated TCR beta chains appeared HLA-restricted, with HLA associations seemingly driven largely by CMV exposure. According to a later genetic analysis, donors in an Asian-associated ancestry cluster had fewer N-insertions in productive TCRs than the approximately 650-donor mean. Because some donors lacked HLA typing at each locus, the association tests relied only on the typed subset. A later analysis associated around 16,000 TCR beta sequences with specific HLA alleles at a false discovery rate of 0.05. Immune exposure information for the cohort was limited to CMV serostatus. A further reported finding was that TCR beta sequences accurately predicted the HLA-A and HLA-B alleles for most subjects in the first cohort. A cluster of highly shared sequence variants was judged likely to be a technical artifact of the sequencing pipeline. An earlier analysis of approximately 590 of the donors showed that most TCR beta V segments appeared in productive rearrangements either about 87% or about 30% of the time, which broadly matched IMGT annotations. In a later analysis, HLA-associated TCR beta chains showed more clonal expansion and lower generation probabilities than non-associated chains that were equally common. An association between a missense DCLRE1C variant and V-gene and J-gene trimming of TCR beta chains was found in a later genetic analysis and replicated in an independent cohort. In vitro tests confirmed that a few of the cytomegalovirus-associated TCR beta chains recognize cytomegalovirus antigens. The cohort was sequenced for TCR beta chains only, and without alpha or paired-chain data the features that could be detected were limited. A later analysis reported that several top co-occurrence clusters appeared linked to parvovirus B19, influenza, CMV and Epstein-Barr virus. A later analysis found that TCR association rates varied across HLA loci, with DRB1 alleles showing the most associated TCRs and HLA-C alleles the fewest. Most TCR sequences were seen in very few donors, while some public TCRs were found in many individuals.

The sequenced sample was PBMCs. The source is a woman between 50 and 59 years old in good health and CMV-seronegative.

The CDR3 region has the sequence CASSLASNQPQHF. The DNA sequence reads TGTGCCAGCAGCTTAGCCAGTAATCAGCCCCAGCATTTT. The chain is made from TRBV7-6 and TRBJ1-5; the D gene remains uncertain. Reading the germline V gene gives CDR1 SGHVS and CDR2 FNYEAQ. The CDR3 runs 13 residues from the cysteine to the phenylalanine. CDR3 DNA only is kept here, 39 bases in frame from base 1. V is shortened by 0 bases, J by 4 bases, and the region joining them spans 4 bases.